This TCR beta chain came from a study of OX40 agonist ivuxolimab in advanced cancers. In the study overall: Three individuals attained partial responses, comprising one hepatocellular carcinoma case and two cutaneous melanoma cases.

Study-wide results and caveats: Averaged across samples, CD8+ T cells carried more expanded clones than CD4+ did.

Autoimmune disease history or systemic immunosuppression barred patients. This clone appeared once. Its antigen is as yet unknown. Profiling relied on immunoSEQ multiplex PCR, and the TCRdb table lists in-frame clones only, not all of them. This table holds about 80,000 clones, approximately 90% found once. CDR3 length: 11 amino acids. The V end was cut by 3 bases, the J end by 7 bases, with 8 bases between. CDR1 is SGHTS and CDR2 is YDEGEE in the germline V gene. V is TRBV5-8 and J is TRBJ2-7, with D unclear. This TCR was sampled from an adult with an advanced solid tumor such as melanoma, head and neck, liver or kidney cancer. The material sequenced was CD4+ or CD8+ T cells sorted from blood, taken in a trial of the OX40 agonist ivuxolimab. In DNA form, the CDR3 reads TGTGCCAGCAGCTCGCGTAGGGAGCAGTACTTC. Its protein product is CASSSRREQYF. Using reference TRBV5-8 and TRBJ2-7 for the parts outside the CDR3, the full variable domain is EAGVTQSPTHLIKTRGQQATLRCSPISGHTSVYWYQQALGLGLQFLLWYDEGEERNRGNFPPRFSGRQFPNYSSELNVNALELEDSALYLCASSSRREQYFGPGTRLTVT.